Shown below are 20 T cell receptor beta chains from a single sample sequenced in a study of CD8+ T cells in alopecia areata. Specified treatment: oral pan-JAK inhibitor, 5-10 mg twice daily. cDNA prepared by RNA extraction and subsequent reverse transcription served as the template for sequencing. TCRdb's table, derived via immunoSEQ multiplex PCR, lists solely in-frame clones and lacks some. The repertoire consists of roughly 100,000 clones, with around 47% occurring once and the leading ten covering less than 20%. The material was CD8+ T cells sorted from blood, obtained at week 24, from a patient treated with tofacitinib. These receptors originate from a human donor with alopecia areata.

The gene calls are TRBV27 and TRBJ2-7; 14 bases fit TRBD2. CDR1 and CDR2 (germline): MNHEY, SMNVEV (reference sequence). The V segment lost 5 bases and the J segment 3 bases; nucleotides outside the gene matches: 3. The CDR3 runs 15 residues. In nucleotides, the CDR3 is TGTGCCAGCAGTACCGGGACTAGCGGGAGCTACGAGCAGTACTTC. It yields the protein CASSTGTSGSYEQYF.

The V call is TRBV11-2, the J call TRBJ2-5; D gene unclear. V shed 1 base and J shed 5 bases, with 11 bases lying between them. The CDR3 has 14 amino acids. Germline V gene sequence: CDR1 SGHAT, CDR2 FQNNGV. The CDR3 loop is CASSLGRATETQYF. The CDR3 DNA follows: TGTGCCAGCAGCTTAGGAAGGGCCACGGAGACCCAGTACTTC.

This clone was recorded a few times. The CDR3, as DNA: TGCGCCAGCAGCGCCCGAGACTCTATACAAGAGACCCAGTACTTC. Residues: CASSARDSIQETQYF. The chain couples TRBV4-1 to TRBJ2-5; D is unresolved. Germline CDR1 MGHRA, CDR2 YSYEKL. V lost 5 bases, J lost 2 bases, and 15 bases lay in between. The CDR3 covers 15 residues.

This clone has more than one count but fewer than ten. The chain employs TRBV13 and TRBJ2-5, with 7 bases matching TRBD1. This CDR3 spans 15 amino acids. Germline V gene sequence: CDR1 PRHDT, CDR2 FYEKMQ (reference sequence). The V gene end was trimmed by 6 bases and the J gene end by 5 bases; junction bases not matched to a gene: 12. The DNA for the CDR3 is TGTGCCAGCAGTTCCCTGGCACAGGGGTTGGAGACCCAGTACTTC. Its translation is CASSSLAQGLETQYF.

This chain joins TRBV14 and TRBJ2-1; 8 positions match TRBD2. V lost 2 bases, J lost 4 bases, and 7 bases stayed unmatched. This CDR3 comprises 16 residues. Germline V gives CDR1 SGHDN, CDR2 FVKESK. In DNA form, the CDR3 reads TGTGCCAGCAGCCAACGGCGGGAGGCCCCATACAATGAGCAGTTCTTC. This codes for CASSQRREAPYNEQFF.

The chain links TRBV5-1 to TRBJ2-5, with D unresolved. V dropped 0 bases and J dropped 2 bases, with 5 bases sitting between them. Germline loops: CDR1 SGHRS, CDR2 YFSETQ. The CDR3 runs to 13 residues. CDR3: CASSLGYQETQYF. CDR3 bases: TGCGCCAGCAGCTTGGGGTATCAAGAGACCCAGTACTTC. Complete variable domain (other parts from reference TRBV5-1 and TRBJ2-5): KAGVTQTPRYLIKTRGQQVTLSCSPISGHRSVSWYQQTPGQGLQFLFEYFSETQRNKGNFPGRFSGRQFSNSRSEMNVSTLELGDSALYLCASSLGYQETQYFGPGTRLLVL.

With respect to this clone: Because the CDR3 is missing its conserved closing phenylalanine or tryptophan, this is likely a read error. Because the CDR3's place on the DNA is in doubt, the DNA is left out and the CDR3 is given as listed by TCRdb. The gene calls are TRBV29-1 and TRBJ1-1; the D call TRBD1 from the table was never checked on the DNA. The germline V gene has CDR1 SQVTM and CDR2 ANQGSEA. The CDR3 region is 12 residues in length, termini included. The chain's CDR3 is CSVRTGKNGWFI.

This clone was found a few times. The chain is built from TRBV7-9 and TRBJ1-1; maybe TRBD1 (6 bases). This CDR3 comprises 14 residues. V was shortened by 1 base and J by 1 base, with 7 bases between the two germline ends. Looked up from germline, CDR1 is SEHNR and CDR2 is FQNEAQ (reference sequence). In nucleotides, the CDR3 is TGTGCCAGCAGCTTAGGGGGACAGAACACTGAAGCTTTCTTT. This translates into CASSLGGQNTEAFF.

The sample holds a few counts of this clone. This chain connects TRBV29-1 to TRBJ2-2, with 14 bases identical to TRBD2. The J segment lost 7 bases and the V segment lost 4 bases, leaving 8 bases of the junction unmatched. The CDR3 runs 16 residues. CDR1 is SQVTM and CDR2 is ANQGSEA in the germline V gene. In nucleotides, the CDR3 is TGCAGCGTTGGGCTGGGACTAGCGGGAGTAAGCGGGGAGCTGTTTTTT. Translation gives CSVGLGLAGVSGELFF.

This clone was detected only a few times. This sequence joins TRBV19 and TRBJ2-2; 9 bases fit TRBD2. J was trimmed by 7 bases and V by 5 bases; bases with no gene match: 8. The germline V gene has CDR1 LNHDA and CDR2 SQIVND (reference sequence). CDR3 size: 15 residues. CDR3 bases: TGTGCCAGTAGTTATATAGCGGGAGTAATCGGGGAGCTGTTTTTT. Translated: CASSYIAGVIGELFF. Using reference TRBV19 and TRBJ2-2 for the parts outside the CDR3, the full variable domain is DGGITQSPKYLFRKEGQNVTLSCEQNLNHDAMYWYRQDPGQGLRLIYYSQIVNDFQKGDIAEGYSVSREKKESFPLTVTSAQKNPTAFYLCASSYIAGVIGELFFGEGSRLTVL.

The rearrangement links TRBV6-5 to TRBJ2-1, with 9 bases aligning to TRBD2. Per germline, CDR1 MNHEY and CDR2 SVGAGI. J gave up 7 bases and V 2 bases, and 9 bases lay outside the gene matches. The CDR3 spans 16 residues. CDR3 region: CASSYLPSGVYNEQFF. The CDR3 DNA reads as TGTGCCAGCAGTTACCTCCCTAGCGGGGTCTATAATGAGCAGTTCTTC.

The gene calls are TRBV10-3 and TRBJ2-1; TRBD2 might be the D (5 bases). V was clipped by 3 bases and J by 0 bases, with 9 bases between them. The CDR3 contains 15 residues. Germline V gene data show CDR1 as ENHRY and CDR2 as SYGVKD. The CDR3 sequence: CAISEGGSSYNEQFF. CDR3 DNA: TGTGCCATCAGTGAAGGAGGTAGCTCCTACAATGAGCAGTTCTTC.

The sample holds a few counts of this clone. This chain links TRBV9 with TRBJ2-6; D is ambiguous. Germline CDR1 and CDR2: SGDLS and YYNGEE. CDR3 size: 16 residues. Trimming took off 0 bases at V and 2 bases at J, with 9 bases between the two ends. CDR3 bases: TGTGCCAGCAGCGTAGCGGCGATAGCTGGGGCCAACGTCCTGACTTTC. This translates into CASSVAAIAGANVLTF.

V is TRBV19 and J is TRBJ2-7; 8 bases fit TRBD2. J gave up 2 bases and V 5 bases, and 11 bases lay outside the gene matches. This CDR3 contains 16 residues. CDR1 is LNHDA, CDR2 SQIVND, per germline (reference sequence). The CDR3 nucleotides read TGTGCCAGTAGTCGACAGTCTAGCGGGTCGACCTACGAGCAGTACTTC. Its translation: CASSRQSSGSTYEQYF.

This clone has a handful of counts. This chain's CDR3 is CASSSISYNEQFF. Here the CDR3 DNA reads TGTGCCAGCAGCTCCATTTCCTACAATGAGCAGTTCTTC. This rearrangement joins TRBV7-2 to TRBJ2-1; no reliable D call. The germline CDR1 and CDR2 sequences are SGHTA and FQGNSA. V was shortened by 4 bases and J by 1 base, with 5 bases between the two germline ends. The CDR3 has 13 residues.

This clone has more than one count but fewer than ten. The J gene is TRBJ2-4, the V gene TRBV7-9; D is possibly TRBD2 (5 bases). This CDR3 has 16 residues. V was shortened by 5 bases and J by 0 bases, with 14 bases between the two germline ends. Germline lookup yields CDR1 SEHNR and CDR2 FQNEAQ (reference sequence). The CDR3 loop reads CASSPIRTLAKNIQYF. Here the CDR3 DNA reads TGTGCCAGCAGCCCCATCCGGACTCTAGCCAAAAACATTCAGTACTTC.

The genes are TRBV7-2 and TRBJ2-3, with a possible D match to TRBD2 (6 bases). This CDR3 has 15 amino acids. Germline assignment: CDR1 SGHTA and CDR2 FQGNSA. The V end was cut by 1 base, the J end by 4 bases, with 12 bases between. In DNA, the CDR3 is TGTGCCAGCAGCTTAGGGGCTGGGGAGGCAGATACGCAGTATTTT. Encoded protein: CASSLGAGEADTQYF.

Only a few counts were recorded for this clone. This chain joins TRBV7-8 and TRBJ2-7, with 8 positions matching TRBD2. The germline V gene encodes CDR1 SGHVS and CDR2 FQNEAQ. The CDR3 has 13 amino acids. Trimming took 8 bases from V and 0 from J; bases not matched to a gene: 3. For the CDR3, the DNA is TGTGCCAGCGTTAGCGGGGTCTCCTACGAGCAGTACTTC. Its translation: CASVSGVSYEQYF.

This clone showed up just a few times. The V gene is TRBV27, the J gene TRBJ1-1, with TRBD1 as a possible D gene (5 bases). CDR3 length equals 13 residues. Germline CDR1 and CDR2: MNHEY and SMNVEV (reference sequence). Trimming took 2 bases from V and 1 from J, leaving 5 bases between them. CDR3 amino acids: CASSLGTNTEAFF. The CDR3 DNA is TGTGCCAGCAGTTTAGGGACGAACACTGAAGCTTTCTTT.

The chain joins TRBV2 to TRBJ2-1; 8 bases match TRBD1. CDR1 is SNHLY, CDR2 FYNNEI, per germline. The junction had 9 bases not matched to a gene; V was cut back by 7 bases and J by 7 bases. The CDR3 is made up of 14 amino acids. CDR3 DNA sequence: TGTGCCAGCATCTGGCAGAACAGGGGGAATGAGCAGTTCTTC. Translating gives CASIWQNRGNEQFF. Supplemented by reference TRBV2 and TRBJ2-1, the full variable domain reads EPEVTQTPSHQVTQMGQEVILRCVPISNHLYFYWYRQILGQKVEFLVSFYNNEISEKSEIFDDQFSVERPDGSNFTLKIRSTKLEDSAMYFCASIWQNRGNEQFFGPGTRLTVL.